This TCR beta chain came from a study of cytomegalovirus exposure and HLA in healthy donors. CDR3 length equals 14 residues. Germline CDR1 reads LNHNV; CDR2 reads YYDKDF (reference sequence). V dropped 0 bases and J dropped 5; count of bases not matched to a gene: 3. Researchers ran the PCR with 60 Vbeta and 13 Jbeta primers. Some clones are missing from TCRdb's copy, which holds only in-frame ones; the method was immunoSEQ multiplex PCR. This table has about 90,000 clones, around 85% appearing once. The clonotype was recovered from a man younger than 35 in good health and CMV-seronegative. The V and J genes are TRBV15 and TRBJ2-7; 8 bases line up with TRBD1. The sequencing input was PBMCs. The CDR3 here is CATSRDRGRHEQYF. CDR3 bases: TGTGCCACCAGCAGAGACAGGGGGCGCCACGAGCAGTACTTC.